This T cell receptor beta chain was found in a study of cytomegalovirus exposure and HLA in healthy donors. The V end was cut by 4 bases, the J end by 0 bases, with 16 bases between. Germline assignment: CDR1 LNHDA and CDR2 SQIVND (reference sequence). There are 17 residues in the CDR3. Amplification used 60 Vbeta primers and 13 Jbeta primers. Methods used by the authors: Roughly 10 million shared chains were among around 80 million unique TCR beta chains counted in a later analysis. The assay was immunoSEQ multiplex PCR, and TCRdb's table has in-frame clones only and misses some. V and J calls and clone size follow that table, whereas D and trimming were derived from the DNA. The sample lists about 190,000 clones, 79% occurring once.

The V and J genes are TRBV19 and TRBJ1-5; D is perhaps TRBD1 (5 bases). Sequenced material: PBMCs. This clonotype was obtained from a woman younger than 30 in good health and CMV-seronegative. CDR3 residues: CASSTTSGLYSNQPQHF. CDR3 DNA: TGTGCCAGTAGTACAACTTCGGGACTCTATAGCAATCAGCCCCAGCATTTT.